This T cell receptor beta chain was captured in a study of Graves' ophthalmopathy and Graves' hyperthyroidism. Study-level findings and limits: Stable hyperthyroidism and ophthalmopathy were told apart by a 13-signature model, which achieved about 90% sensitivity and almost 82% specificity. Sensitivity reached roughly 70% and specificity approximately 72% when the model predicted ophthalmopathy progression. Thyroid clonotypes that were expanded above 0.001 frequency mostly also appeared in blood.

Hyperthyroidism cases were recent diagnoses of under 2 months' duration in people aged 18 to 65. This clonotype was counted many times. The antigen is undetermined. Amplification of TCR beta CDR3 regions used RNA transcripts. The workflow started with a first-round RT-PCR run with HTBI primers and then moved on to a second-round multiplex PCR. TCRdb ran MiXCR on the multiplex PCR reads and lists one entry per CDR3 protein. The sample carries 620,000 or so distinct CDR3 sequences, approximately 21% recorded once. V lost 2 bases, J lost 4 bases, and 3 bases lay in between. The CDR3 contains 12 residues. Germline CDR1 is LNHDA and CDR2 is SQIVND (reference sequence).

This TCR came from a woman aged 18-29 years with stable Graves' hyperthyroidism. Some clones in this sample may be carry-over from other donors' samples. The material sequenced was peripheral blood. The rearrangement links TRBV19 to TRBJ1-3; D ambiguous. The CDR3 spells CASSIWGNTIYF. CDR3 nucleotide sequence: TGTGCCAGTAGTATATGGGGAAACACCATATATTTT.